This TCR beta chain stems from a study of shared clonotypes between healthy human individuals (dated by TCRdb to 2018 to 2021). General notes on the study: The cohort comprised a couple of women and three men aged 18 to 49 years. The study deeply sequenced blood TCR repertoires of about 5 healthy adults to estimate repertoire size and the extent of clonotype sharing between individuals. For each donor, three plates each were used for CD4 naive and CD4 memory, two plates were used for CD8 naive, and one plate was used for CD8 memory. Between about 0.8 and 9 billion PBMCs per donor were obtained by leukapheresis. To increase sequencing depth and limit assay-specific biases, different laboratories used diverse techniques to prepare libraries and sequence TCR repertoires. Overall results and qualifications from the work: Based on pairwise subsampling, the degree of clonotype sharing among donors was expected to be affected by sequencing depth. Incomplete sequencing was indicated by rarefaction of sorted-subset datasets, despite the large sequencing depth. Because the study included a small number of donors, the genetic and exposure-history diversity represented was limited. Sampling was restricted to blood, and TCR repertoires in tissue are likely to differ from TCR repertoires in blood. Across four donors, approximately 4.9% of naive CD4, approximately 3.5% of naive CD8, around 2.5% of memory CD4, and under 0.45% of memory CD8 clonotypes were shared. Compared with non-shared clonotypes, clonotypes shared by all four sorted-subset donors had higher generation probabilities. Estimated clonotype richness was generally larger for naive than for memory subsets.

The donors were healthy, HIV-negative adults who had no recently reported acute infections or vaccinations. Every donor was a Caucasian adult residing in Nashville, Tennessee, USA. The CD8 memory samples were a combination of magnetically selected CD45RO+ cells and CCR7-negative CD45RA+ effector memory (TemRA) cells. Blood was collected by leukapheresis, and PBMCs were isolated by Ficoll-Histopaque density gradient centrifugation and then cryopreserved in liquid nitrogen vapor phase. Purity and quantity of every magnetically sorted T cell population were checked by analytical flow cytometry. Genomic DNA was isolated from every sorted fraction and measured by UV absorbance on a Nanodrop 2000c. The junction carries 11 bases between V and J, which are trimmed by 6 bases and 3 bases respectively. CDR3 length: 13 amino acids, cysteine to phenylalanine. The retained sequence is limited to the CDR3, 39 bases, with the frame set at the first base. CDR1 is given as SEHNR and CDR2 as FQNEAQ, both from the germline V gene (reference sequence).

TCR CDR3 regions were amplified from genomic DNA by multiplex PCR using the deep immunoSEQ assay. Extracted genomic DNA from each cell subset was spread evenly across all wells of several immunoSEQ 96-well plates, with each plate serving as a replicate. For sorted subsets, roughly 0.2 ug genomic DNA, equal to tens of thousands of T cell genomes, was loaded into each replicate PCR. The purified libraries were quantified using a Qubit 3.0 fluorometer, sized with a Bioanalyzer 2100, and then quantified again using the KAPA Library Quantification kit. Each immunoSEQ 96-well plate was sequenced on its own single-read 150-cycle Illumina NextSeq 550 flow cell. For the original study's pipeline: Because the immunoSEQ output included only junctional sequences and no quality scores, the filtering could not be the same as the filtering used for full-length reads. Sequences were annotated with PyIR, a Python wrapper for IgBLAST v1.9, using IMGT germline references to assign V/J genes and CDR3. Reads were filtered out if the reads had weak V/J assignments (E-value above 1e-6), no CDR3, stop codons, out-of-frame junctions, or ambiguous translated residues. A V3J clonotype was defined by an identical inferred V gene, J gene, and CDR3 amino acid sequence. The percentage overlap between two repertoires was calculated by dividing the number of shared unique clonotypes by the size of the smaller repertoire. Repertoire richness was assessed with RTK rarefaction, the Chao1 estimator, and Recon v2.1 estimates of unobserved clonotypes. OLGA was used to compute generation probabilities for all TCRbeta clonotypes that the gDNA method yielded from a few donors. This immuneACCESS table, as held by TCRdb, lists in-frame sequences with V and J called but not all clones. Of the missing ones, under half trace to an unresolved V gene in checked studies; the others have no known cause. V, J and clone size are those of that table, while D and trimming were read from the DNA. Recorded for this sample are about 92,000 clones; 60% to 70% of them occurred a single time. The biggest ten clones account for about half of the sample.

To note about this clone: The target of this receptor is not known. Per-base qualities were not stored, and no clone one base away is much larger.

Rearrangement joined TRBV7-9 to TRBJ1-2; TRBD1 is possibly the D segment (5 matching bases). The sample consisted of memory CD8+ T cells sorted from blood. This sample's cell subset or site label indicates: CD45RO+ cells pooled with CCR7-negative TemRA cells. The source is a man younger than 45 in good health. The sequenced DNA: TGTGCCAGCAGTTTGGGGCCGGACTATGGCTACACCTTC. It specifies CASSLGPDYGYTF.